This entry describes one TCR beta chain. Its antigen is still unknown. This specimen comes from a study of blood T cells in healthy people across ages. At the level of the study: Researchers report that template switching captured about one barcoded beta molecule per two T cells.

Isolated PBMCs totaled at least 7 million in each sample. The J segment lost 8 bases and the V segment lost 0 bases, leaving 7 bases of the junction unmatched. Germline loops: CDR1 SGHRS, CDR2 YFSETQ. This CDR3 is built from 14 residues. The use of a sample-barcoded 5' primer and a J-beta primer mix characterized a second PCR of about 6 to 11 cycles. TCRdb processed the 5' RACE reads anew with MiXCR; each CDR3 protein has one entry. The sample carries about 1,800,000 distinct CDR3 sequences, approximately 28% recorded once. Regarding the study as a whole: It was not known whether donors were CMV positive (a possible confounder of expanded clonotype changes).

Material: blood. The V call is TRBV5-1, the J call TRBJ1-2; 7 nucleotides align to TRBD1. The sequence was collected from a woman aged 25 to 39 in good health. For the CDR3, the DNA is TGCGCCAGCAGCTTGGCCGCAGGGGGTGGAGGCTACACCTTC. Translated: CASSLAAGGGGYTF. Full variable domain (rest looked up from reference TRBV5-1 and TRBJ1-2): KAGVTQTPRYLIKTRGQQVTLSCSPISGHRSVSWYQQTPGQGLQFLFEYFSETQRNKGNFPGRFSGRQFSNSRSEMNVSTLELGDSALYLCASSLAAGGGGYTFGSGTRLTVV.